The subject of this entry is one T cell receptor (beta chain). Its antigen is not known. The junction had 15 bases not matched to a gene; V was cut back by 4 bases and J by 6 bases. In germline, CDR1 is SGHKS, CDR2 YYEKEE (reference sequence). This CDR3 region has 17 residues. The entry originates in a study of monozygotic twins with cystic fibrosis. Study-wide results and limits: Age, concordance and disease severity did not associate with shared CDR3 numbers. Nucleotide-identical clonotype sharing was significantly higher within monozygotic CF twin pairs than between unrelated CF individuals.

TCRdb keeps only in-frame clones here, not all; method: immunoSEQ multiplex PCR. This sample yields more than 12,000 clones, of which approximately 98% are seen a single time; roughly 0.44% belongs to the top ten. The sequencing sample was made of blood. This TCR derives from a girl aged 2-10 years with cystic fibrosis. The chain joins TRBV5-5 to TRBJ2-3; 9 nucleotides agree with TRBD2. CDR3 coding DNA: TGTGCCAGCAGCGATCGTCTGGCGGGAGGGCGTCGGGATACGCAGTATTTT. This gives the protein CASSDRLAGGRRDTQYF.